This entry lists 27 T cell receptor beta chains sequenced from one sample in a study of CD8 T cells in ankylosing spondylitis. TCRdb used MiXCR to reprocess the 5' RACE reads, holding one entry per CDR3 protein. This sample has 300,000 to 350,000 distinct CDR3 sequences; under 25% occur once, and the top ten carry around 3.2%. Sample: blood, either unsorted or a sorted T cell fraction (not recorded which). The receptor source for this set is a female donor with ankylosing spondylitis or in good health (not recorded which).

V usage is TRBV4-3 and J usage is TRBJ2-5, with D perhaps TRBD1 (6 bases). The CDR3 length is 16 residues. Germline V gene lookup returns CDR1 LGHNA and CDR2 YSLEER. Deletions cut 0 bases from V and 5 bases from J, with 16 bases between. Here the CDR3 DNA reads TGCGCCAGCAGCCAAGAGCATCAGGGGAGAATTGAGACCCAGTACTTC. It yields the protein CASSQEHQGRIETQYF.

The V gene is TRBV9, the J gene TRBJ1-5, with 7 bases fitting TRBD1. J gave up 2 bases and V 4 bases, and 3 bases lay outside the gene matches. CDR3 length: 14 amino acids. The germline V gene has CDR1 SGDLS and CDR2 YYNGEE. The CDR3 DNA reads TGTGCCAGCAGCCAAGGGACAGGCAATCAGCCCCAGCATTTT. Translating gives CASSQGTGNQPQHF.

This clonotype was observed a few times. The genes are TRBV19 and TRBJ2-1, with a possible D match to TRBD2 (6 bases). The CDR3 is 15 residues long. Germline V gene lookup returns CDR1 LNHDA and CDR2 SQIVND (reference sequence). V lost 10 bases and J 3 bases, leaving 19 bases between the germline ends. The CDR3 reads CATLSGGSFYNEQFF. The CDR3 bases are TGTGCCACCCTGAGTGGGGGGAGCTTCTACAATGAGCAGTTCTTC. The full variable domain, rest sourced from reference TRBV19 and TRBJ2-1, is DGGITQSPKYLFRKEGQNVTLSCEQNLNHDAMYWYRQDPGQGLRLIYYSQIVNDFQKGDIAEGYSVSREKKESFPLTVTSAQKNPTAFYLCATLSGGSFYNEQFFGPGTRLTVL.

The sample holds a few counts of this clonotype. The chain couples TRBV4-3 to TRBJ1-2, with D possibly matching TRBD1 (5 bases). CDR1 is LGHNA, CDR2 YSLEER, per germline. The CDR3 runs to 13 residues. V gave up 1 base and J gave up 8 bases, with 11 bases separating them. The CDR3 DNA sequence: TGCGCCAGCAGCCAAGTAGGAACAGGAGGCTACACCTTC. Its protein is CASSQVGTGGYTF.

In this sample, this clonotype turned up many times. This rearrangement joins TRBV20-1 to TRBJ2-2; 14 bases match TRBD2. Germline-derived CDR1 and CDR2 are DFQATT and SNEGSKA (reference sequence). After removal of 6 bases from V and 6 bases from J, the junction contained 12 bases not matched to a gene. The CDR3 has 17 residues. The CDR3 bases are TGCAGTGCCAGTGGACTAGCGGGAGGAGCGGGAGCCGGGGAGCTGTTTTTT. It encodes CSASGLAGGAGAGELFF.

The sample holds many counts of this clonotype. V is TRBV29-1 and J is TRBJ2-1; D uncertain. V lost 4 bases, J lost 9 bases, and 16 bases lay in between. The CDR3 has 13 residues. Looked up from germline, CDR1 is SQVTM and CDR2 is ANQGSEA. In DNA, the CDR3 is TGCAGCGTTGGACACCTACAGTTCGCTGAGCAGTTCTTC. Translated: CSVGHLQFAEQFF.

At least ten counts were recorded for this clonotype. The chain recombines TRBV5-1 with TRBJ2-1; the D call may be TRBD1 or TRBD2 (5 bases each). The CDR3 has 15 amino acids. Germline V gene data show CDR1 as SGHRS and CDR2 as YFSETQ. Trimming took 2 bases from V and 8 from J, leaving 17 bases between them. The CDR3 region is CASSFGTGRGDEQFF. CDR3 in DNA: TGCGCCAGCAGCTTCGGAACGGGACGCGGCGATGAGCAGTTCTTC.

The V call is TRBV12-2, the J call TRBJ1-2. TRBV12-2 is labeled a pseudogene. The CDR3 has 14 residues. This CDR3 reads CASPLAGPTRGYTF. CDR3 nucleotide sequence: TGTGCAAGTCCCCTAGCGGGCCCGACGAGGGGCTACACCTTC.

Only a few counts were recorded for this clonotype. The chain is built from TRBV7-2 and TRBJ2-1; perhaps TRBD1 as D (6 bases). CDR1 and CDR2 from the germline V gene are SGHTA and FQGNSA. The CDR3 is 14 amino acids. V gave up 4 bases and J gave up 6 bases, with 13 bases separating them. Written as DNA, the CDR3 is TGTGCCAGCAGCTGGGGGCCCCGGACCAATGAGCAGTTCTTC. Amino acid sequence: CASSWGPRTNEQFF.

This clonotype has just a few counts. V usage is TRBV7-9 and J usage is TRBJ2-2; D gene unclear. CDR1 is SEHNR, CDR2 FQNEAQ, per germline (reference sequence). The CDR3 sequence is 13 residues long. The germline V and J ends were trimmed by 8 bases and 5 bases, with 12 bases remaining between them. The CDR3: CASGRGATGELFF. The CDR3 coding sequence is TGTGCCAGCGGCCGAGGAGCGACCGGGGAGCTGTTTTTT.

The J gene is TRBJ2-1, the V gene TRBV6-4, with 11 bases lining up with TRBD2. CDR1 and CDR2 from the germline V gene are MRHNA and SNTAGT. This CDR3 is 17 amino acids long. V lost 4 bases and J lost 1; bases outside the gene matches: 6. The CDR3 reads CASSAPGLADSYNEQFF. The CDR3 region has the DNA TGTGCCAGCAGTGCTCCGGGACTAGCGGATTCCTACAATGAGCAGTTCTTC.

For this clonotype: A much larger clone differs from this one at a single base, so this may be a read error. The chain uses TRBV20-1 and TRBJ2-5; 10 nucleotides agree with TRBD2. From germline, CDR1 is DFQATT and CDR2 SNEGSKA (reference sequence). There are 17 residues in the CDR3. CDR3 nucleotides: TGCTGTGCTGGGGGGACTAGCGCTAAGAGGTCCCAAGAGACCCAGTACTTC. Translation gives CCAGGTSAKRSQETQYF.

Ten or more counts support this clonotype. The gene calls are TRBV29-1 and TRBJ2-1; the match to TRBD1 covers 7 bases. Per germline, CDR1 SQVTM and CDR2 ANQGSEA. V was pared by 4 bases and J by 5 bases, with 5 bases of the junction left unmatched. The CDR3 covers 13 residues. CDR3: CSVGQGLNNEQFF. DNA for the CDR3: TGCAGCGTTGGACAGGGCCTGAACAATGAGCAGTTCTTC.

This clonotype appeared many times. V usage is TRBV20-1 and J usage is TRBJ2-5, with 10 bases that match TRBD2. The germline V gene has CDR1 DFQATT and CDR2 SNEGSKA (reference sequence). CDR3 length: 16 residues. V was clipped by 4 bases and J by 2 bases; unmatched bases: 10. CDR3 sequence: CSATPGLANDQETQYF. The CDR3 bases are TGCAGTGCTACCCCGGGACTAGCGAACGATCAAGAGACCCAGTACTTC.

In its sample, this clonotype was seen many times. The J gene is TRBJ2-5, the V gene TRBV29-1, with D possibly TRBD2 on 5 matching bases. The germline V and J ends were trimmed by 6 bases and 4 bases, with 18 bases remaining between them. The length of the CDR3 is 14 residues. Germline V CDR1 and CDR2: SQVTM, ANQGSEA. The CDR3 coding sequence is TGCAGCGTCGGGAATATTGTAAACCGAGAGACCCAGTACTTC. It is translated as CSVGNIVNRETQYF. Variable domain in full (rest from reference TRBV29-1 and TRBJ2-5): SAVISQKPSRDICQRGTSLTIQCQVDSQVTMMFWYRQQPGQSLTLIATANQGSEATYESGFVIDKFPISRPNLTFSTLTVSNMSPEDSSIYLCSVGNIVNRETQYFGPGTRLLVL.

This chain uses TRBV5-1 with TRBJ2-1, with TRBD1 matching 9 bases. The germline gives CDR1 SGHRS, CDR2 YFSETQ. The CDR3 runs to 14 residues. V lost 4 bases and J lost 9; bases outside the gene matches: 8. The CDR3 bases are TGCGCCAGCAGCCCAGGGACAGGGATTGGTGAGCAGTTCTTC. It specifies CASSPGTGIGEQFF.

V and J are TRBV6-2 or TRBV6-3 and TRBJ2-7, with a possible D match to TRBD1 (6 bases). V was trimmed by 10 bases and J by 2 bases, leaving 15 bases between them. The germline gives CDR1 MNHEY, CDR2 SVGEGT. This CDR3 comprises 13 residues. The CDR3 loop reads CATSQGSPYEQYF. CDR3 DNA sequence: TGTGCCACCTCTCAGGGGAGCCCCTACGAGCAGTACTTC.

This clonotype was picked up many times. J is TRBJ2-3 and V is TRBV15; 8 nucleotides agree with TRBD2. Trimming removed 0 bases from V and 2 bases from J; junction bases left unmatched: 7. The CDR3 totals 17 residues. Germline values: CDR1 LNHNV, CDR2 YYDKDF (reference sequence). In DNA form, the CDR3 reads TGTGCCACCAGCAGAGAGGGCGGGAGGTTTATCACAGATACGCAGTATTTT. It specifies CATSREGGRFITDTQYF. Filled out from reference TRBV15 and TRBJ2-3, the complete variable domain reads DAMVIQNPRYQVTQFGKPVTLSCSQTLNHNVMYWYQQKSSQAPKLLFHYYDKDFNNEADTPDNFQSRRPNTSFCFLDIRSPGLGDTAMYLCATSREGGRFITDTQYFGPGTRLTVL.

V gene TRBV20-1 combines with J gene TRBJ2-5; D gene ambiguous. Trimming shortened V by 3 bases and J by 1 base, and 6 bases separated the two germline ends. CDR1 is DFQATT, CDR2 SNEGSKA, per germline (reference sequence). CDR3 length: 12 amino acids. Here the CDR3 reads CSASGTQETQYF. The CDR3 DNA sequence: TGCAGTGCTAGCGGAACCCAAGAGACCCAGTACTTC.

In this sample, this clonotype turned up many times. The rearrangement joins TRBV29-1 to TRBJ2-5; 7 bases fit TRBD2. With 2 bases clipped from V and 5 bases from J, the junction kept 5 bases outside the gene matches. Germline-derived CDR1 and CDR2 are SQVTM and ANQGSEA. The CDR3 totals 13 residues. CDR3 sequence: CSVEKRGGETQYF. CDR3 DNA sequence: TGCAGCGTTGAAAAGAGGGGAGGGGAGACCCAGTACTTC. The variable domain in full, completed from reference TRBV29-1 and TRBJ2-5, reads SAVISQKPSRDICQRGTSLTIQCQVDSQVTMMFWYRQQPGQSLTLIATANQGSEATYESGFVIDKFPISRPNLTFSTLTVSNMSPEDSSIYLCSVEKRGGETQYFGPGTRLLVL.

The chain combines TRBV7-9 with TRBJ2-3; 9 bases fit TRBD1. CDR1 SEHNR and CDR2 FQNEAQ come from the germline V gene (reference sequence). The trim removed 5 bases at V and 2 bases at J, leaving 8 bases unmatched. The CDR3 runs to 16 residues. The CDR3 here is CASSNRQGDTTDTQYF. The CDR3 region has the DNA TGTGCCAGCAGCAACAGACAGGGGGACACCACAGATACGCAGTATTTT. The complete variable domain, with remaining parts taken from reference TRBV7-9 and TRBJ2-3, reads DTGVSQNPRHKITKRGQNVTFRCDPISEHNRLYWYRQTLGQGPEFLTYFQNEAQLEKSRLLSDRFSAERPKGSFSTLEIQRTEQGDSAMYLCASSNRQGDTTDTQYFGPGTRLTVL.

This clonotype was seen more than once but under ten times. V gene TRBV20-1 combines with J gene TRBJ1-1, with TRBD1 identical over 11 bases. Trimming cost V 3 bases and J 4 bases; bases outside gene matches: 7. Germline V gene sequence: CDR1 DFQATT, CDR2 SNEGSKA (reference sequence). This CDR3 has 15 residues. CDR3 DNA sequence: TGCAGTGCTAGGATCGCGGACAGGGGGCCCACTGAAGCTTTCTTT. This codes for CSARIADRGPTEAFF.

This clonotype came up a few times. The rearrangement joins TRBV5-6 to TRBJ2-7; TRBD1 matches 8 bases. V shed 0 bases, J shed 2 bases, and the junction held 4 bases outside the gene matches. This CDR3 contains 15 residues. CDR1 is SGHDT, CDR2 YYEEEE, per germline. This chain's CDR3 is CASSLGDRTTYEQYF. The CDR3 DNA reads TGTGCCAGCAGCTTGGGGGACAGGACTACCTACGAGCAGTACTTC.

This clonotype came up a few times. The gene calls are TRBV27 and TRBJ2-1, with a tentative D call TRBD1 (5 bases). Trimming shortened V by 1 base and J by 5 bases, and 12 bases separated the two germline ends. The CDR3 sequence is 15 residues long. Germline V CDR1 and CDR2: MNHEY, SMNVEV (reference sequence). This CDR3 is CASSLLGDRNNEQFF. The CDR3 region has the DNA TGTGCCAGCAGTTTATTGGGCGACAGAAACAATGAGCAGTTCTTC.

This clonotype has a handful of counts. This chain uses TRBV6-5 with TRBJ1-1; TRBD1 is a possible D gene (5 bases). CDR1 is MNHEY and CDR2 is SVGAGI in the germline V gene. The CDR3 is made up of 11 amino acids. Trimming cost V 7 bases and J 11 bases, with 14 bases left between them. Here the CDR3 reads CASIQAGAAFF. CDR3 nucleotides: TGTGCCAGCATCCAGGCCGGGGCGGCTTTCTTT.

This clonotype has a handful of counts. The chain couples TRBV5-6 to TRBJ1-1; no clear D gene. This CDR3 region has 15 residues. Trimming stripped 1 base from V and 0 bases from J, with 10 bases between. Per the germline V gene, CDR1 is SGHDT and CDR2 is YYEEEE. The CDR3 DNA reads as TGTGCCAGCAGCTTGTCCGCATTTCTGAACACTGAAGCTTTCTTT. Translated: CASSLSAFLNTEAFF.

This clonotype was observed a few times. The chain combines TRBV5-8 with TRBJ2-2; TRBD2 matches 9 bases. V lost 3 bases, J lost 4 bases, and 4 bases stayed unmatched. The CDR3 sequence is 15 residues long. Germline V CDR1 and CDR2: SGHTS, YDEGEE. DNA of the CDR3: TGTGCCAGCAGCTCCGGGACTAGCCCCACCGGGGAGCTGTTTTTT. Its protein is CASSSGTSPTGELFF.